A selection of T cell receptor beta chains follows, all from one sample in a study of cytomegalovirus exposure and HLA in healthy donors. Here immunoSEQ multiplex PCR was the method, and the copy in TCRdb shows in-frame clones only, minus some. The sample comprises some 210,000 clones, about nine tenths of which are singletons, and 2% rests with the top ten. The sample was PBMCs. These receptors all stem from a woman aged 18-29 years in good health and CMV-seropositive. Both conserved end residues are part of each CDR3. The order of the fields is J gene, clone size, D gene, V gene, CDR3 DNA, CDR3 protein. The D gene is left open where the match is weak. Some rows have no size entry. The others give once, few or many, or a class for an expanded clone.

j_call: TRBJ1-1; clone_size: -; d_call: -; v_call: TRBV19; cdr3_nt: TGTGCCAGTAGGCTATCTACTGACACTGAAGCTTTCTTT; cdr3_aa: CASRLSTDTEAFF
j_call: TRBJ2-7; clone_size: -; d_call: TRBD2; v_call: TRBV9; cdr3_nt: TGTGCCAGCAGCCCGAGCGGGACCCCGGCCTACGAGCAGTACTTC; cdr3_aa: CASSPSGTPAYEQYF
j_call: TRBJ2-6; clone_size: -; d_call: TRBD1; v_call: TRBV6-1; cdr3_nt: TGTGCCAGCAGTGACCCTTCACAGGGGGCCCCTGGGGCCAACGTCCTGACTTTC; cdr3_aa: CASSDPSQGAPGANVLTF
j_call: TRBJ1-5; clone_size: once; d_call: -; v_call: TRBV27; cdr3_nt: TGTGCCGGCCGTCTGGGGCAATCGGGCAATCAGCCCCAGCATTTT; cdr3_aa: CAGRLGQSGNQPQHF
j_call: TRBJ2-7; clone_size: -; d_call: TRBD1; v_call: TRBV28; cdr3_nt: TGTGCCATCTCTCGATTGGGACAGAGACCCTACGAGCAGTACTTC; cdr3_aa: CAISRLGQRPYEQYF
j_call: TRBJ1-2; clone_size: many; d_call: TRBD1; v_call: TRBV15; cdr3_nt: TGTGCCACCAGCAGAGATGGAGGGGGCGAGGTGAATAGCTACACCTTC; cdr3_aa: CATSRDGGGEVNSYTF
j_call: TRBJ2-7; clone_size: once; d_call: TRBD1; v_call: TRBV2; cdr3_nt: TGTGCCAGCATTGACCGGGACAGGGCTTACGAGCAGTACTTC; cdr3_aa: CASIDRDRAYEQYF
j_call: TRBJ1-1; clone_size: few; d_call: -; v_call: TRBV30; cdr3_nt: TGTGCCTCACAGGCGAACGCTAACACTGAAGCTTTCTTT; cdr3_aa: CASQANANTEAFF
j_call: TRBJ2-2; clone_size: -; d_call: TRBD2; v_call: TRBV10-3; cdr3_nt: TGTGCCATCAGTGTTTCTAGCGGGAGGGTAAACACCGGGGAGCTGTTTTTT; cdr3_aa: CAISVSSGRVNTGELFF
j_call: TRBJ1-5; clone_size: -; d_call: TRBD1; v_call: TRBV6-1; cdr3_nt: TGTGCCAGCAGTGAACCCGGACAGGGTAGGAATCAGCCCCAGCATTTT; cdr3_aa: CASSEPGQGRNQPQHF
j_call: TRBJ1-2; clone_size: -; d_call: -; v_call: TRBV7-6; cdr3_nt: TGTGCCAGCAGCCAAGGGGGGGCACGCTATGGCTACACCTTC; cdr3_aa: CASSQGGARYGYTF
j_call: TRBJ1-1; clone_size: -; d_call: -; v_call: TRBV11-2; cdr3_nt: TGTGCCAGCAGCTGGGCGGGGCAGATGAACACTGAAGCTTTCTTT; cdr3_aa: CASSWAGQMNTEAFF
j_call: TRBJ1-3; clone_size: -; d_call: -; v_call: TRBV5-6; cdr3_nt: TGTGCCAGCAGCTTCGGTACCACCTCTGGAAACACCATATATTTT; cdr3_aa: CASSFGTTSGNTIYF
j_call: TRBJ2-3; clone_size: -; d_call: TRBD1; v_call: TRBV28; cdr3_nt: TGTGCCAGCAACAGGGGTTACACAGATACGCAGTATTTT; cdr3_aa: CASNRGYTDTQYF
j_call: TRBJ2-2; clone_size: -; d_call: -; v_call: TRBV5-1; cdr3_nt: TGCGCCAGCAGCTTCCAGCGGGTTGCCGGGGAGCTGTTTTTT; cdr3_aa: CASSFQRVAGELFF
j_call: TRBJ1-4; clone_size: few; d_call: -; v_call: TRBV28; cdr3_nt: TGTGCCAGCAGTTCGGGGGAAAAACTGTTTTTT; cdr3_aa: CASSSGEKLFF
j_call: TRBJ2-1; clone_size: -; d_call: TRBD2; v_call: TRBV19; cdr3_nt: TGTGCCAGTAGTATAAACGCGGCTAGCGGGAGGAGGGATGAGCAGTTCTTC; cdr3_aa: CASSINAASGRRDEQFF
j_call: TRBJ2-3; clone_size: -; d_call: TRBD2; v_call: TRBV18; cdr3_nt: TGTGCCAGCTCACCACTAGCGGGCAACACAGATACGCAGTATTTT; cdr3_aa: CASSPLAGNTDTQYF
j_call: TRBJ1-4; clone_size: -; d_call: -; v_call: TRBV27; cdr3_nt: TGTGCCAGCAGTTTATCCCCAGAAAATAATGAAAAACTGTTTTTT; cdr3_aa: CASSLSPENNEKLFF
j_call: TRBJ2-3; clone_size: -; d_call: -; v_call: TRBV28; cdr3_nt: TGTGCCAGCAGTTTTGTGAGGAATACGCAGTATTTT; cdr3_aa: CASSFVRNTQYF
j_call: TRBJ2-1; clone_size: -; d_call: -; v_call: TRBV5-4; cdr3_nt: TGTGCCAGCAGCTTGGGCGGAAGGAACTACAATGAGCAGTTCTTC; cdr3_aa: CASSLGGRNYNEQFF
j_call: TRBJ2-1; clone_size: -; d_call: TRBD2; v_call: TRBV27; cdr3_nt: TGTGCCAGCAGTCATATGACTAGCGGGAGGAGATACAATGAGCAGTTCTTC; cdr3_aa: CASSHMTSGRRYNEQFF
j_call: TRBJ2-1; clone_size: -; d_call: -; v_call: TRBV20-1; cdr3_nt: TGCAGTGCTAGAGGTTTCTATGAGCAGTTCTTC; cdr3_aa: CSARGFYEQFF
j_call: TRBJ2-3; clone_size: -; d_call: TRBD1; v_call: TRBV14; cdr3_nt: TGTGCCAGCAGCCGTTCCGGGACAGGGGGTAGAGATACGCAGTATTTT; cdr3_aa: CASSRSGTGGRDTQYF
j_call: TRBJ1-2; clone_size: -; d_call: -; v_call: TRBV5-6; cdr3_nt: TGTGCCAGCTGGGAGTTTATTTTGGGGGCCTATGGCTACACCTTC; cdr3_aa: CASWEFILGAYGYTF
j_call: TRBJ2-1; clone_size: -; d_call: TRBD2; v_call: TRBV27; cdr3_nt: TGTGCCAGCAGCCGTAAGCGGGAGGTTTACAATGAGCAGTTCTTC; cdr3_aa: CASSRKREVYNEQFF
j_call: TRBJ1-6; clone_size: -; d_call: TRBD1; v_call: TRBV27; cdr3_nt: TGTGCCAGCAGTTTGGCAGGGGGCAGTTCACCCCTCCACTTT; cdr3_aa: CASSLAGGSSPLHF
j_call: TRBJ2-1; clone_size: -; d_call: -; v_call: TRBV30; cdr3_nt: TGTGCCTGGAGTGAACGGTACAATGAGCAGTTCTTC; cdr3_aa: CAWSERYNEQFF
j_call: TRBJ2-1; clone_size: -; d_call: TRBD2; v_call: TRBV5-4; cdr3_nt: TGTGCCAGCAGCTCCGCGGGGGTGAGCTCCTACAATGAGCAGTTCTTC; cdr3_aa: CASSSAGVSSYNEQFF
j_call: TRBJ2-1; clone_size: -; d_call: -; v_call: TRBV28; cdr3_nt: TGTGCCAGCAGTTTACTGGAGGCGTCCACCTACAATGAGCAGTTCTTC; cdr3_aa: CASSLLEASTYNEQFF
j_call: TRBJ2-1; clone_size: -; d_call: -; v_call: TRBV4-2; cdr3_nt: TGTGCCAGCAGCCAAGTGCTAGCAGATGAGCAGTTCTTC; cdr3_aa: CASSQVLADEQFF
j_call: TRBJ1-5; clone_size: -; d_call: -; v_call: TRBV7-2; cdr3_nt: TGTGCCAGCAGCTTAGTCGGAGGAGATAATCAGCCCCAGCATTTT; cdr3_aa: CASSLVGGDNQPQHF
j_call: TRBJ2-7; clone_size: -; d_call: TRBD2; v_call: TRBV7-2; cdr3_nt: TGTGCCAGCAGCTTAGGGGGGGGCTCCTACGAGCAGTACTTC; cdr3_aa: CASSLGGGSYEQYF
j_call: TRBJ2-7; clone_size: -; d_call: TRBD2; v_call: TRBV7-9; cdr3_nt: TGTGCCAGCAGCTTTGGGGGAAGGACTAGTGGACCCTCCTACGAGCAGTACTTC; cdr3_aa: CASSFGGRTSGPSYEQYF
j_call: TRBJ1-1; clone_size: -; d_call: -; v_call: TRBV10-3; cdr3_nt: TGTGCCATCAGTGCCCTGACCGCGGAGATCACTGAAGCTTTCTTT; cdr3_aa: CAISALTAEITEAFF
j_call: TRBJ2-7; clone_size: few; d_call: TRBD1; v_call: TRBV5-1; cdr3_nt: TGCGCCAGCAGCTCGACAGGGGAGCTCTACGAGCAGTACTTC; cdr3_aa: CASSSTGELYEQYF
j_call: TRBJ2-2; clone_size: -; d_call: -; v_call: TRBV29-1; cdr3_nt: TGCAGCGTTGAACTGGATAGACAGAACACCGGGGAGCTGTTTTTT; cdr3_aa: CSVELDRQNTGELFF
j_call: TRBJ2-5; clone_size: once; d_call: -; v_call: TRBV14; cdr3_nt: TGTGCCAGCGGCACCCTAAGCGGGGAGACCCAGTACTTC; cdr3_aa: CASGTLSGETQYF
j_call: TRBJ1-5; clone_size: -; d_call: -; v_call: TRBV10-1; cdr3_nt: TGCGCCAGCAGGGCTGATCAGGGTAGCAATCAGCCCCAGCATTTT; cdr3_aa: CASRADQGSNQPQHF
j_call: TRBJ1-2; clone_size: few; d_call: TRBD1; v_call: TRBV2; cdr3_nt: TGTGCCAGCAGTGAAATCGTGTGGGACAGCACCTTC; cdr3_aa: CASSEIVWDSTF
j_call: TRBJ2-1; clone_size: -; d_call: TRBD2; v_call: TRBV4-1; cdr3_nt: TGCGCCAGCAGCTTTCGGAAACAGACTAGCGGGATCAGGTATGAGCAGTTCTTC; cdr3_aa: CASSFRKQTSGIRYEQFF
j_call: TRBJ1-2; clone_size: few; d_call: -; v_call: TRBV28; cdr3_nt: TGTGCCAGCGAACAGGGCTATGGCTACACCTTC; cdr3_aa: CASEQGYGYTF
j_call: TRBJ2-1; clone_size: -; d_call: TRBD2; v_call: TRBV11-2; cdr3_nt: TGTGCCAGCAGCTCTTCCCAACTAGCGGGCGTAGAGCAGTTCTTC; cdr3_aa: CASSSSQLAGVEQFF
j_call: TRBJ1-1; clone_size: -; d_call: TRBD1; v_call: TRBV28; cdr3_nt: TGTGCCAGCAGCCCGCGGGACAGGGGAGCTTTCTTT; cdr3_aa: CASSPRDRGAFF
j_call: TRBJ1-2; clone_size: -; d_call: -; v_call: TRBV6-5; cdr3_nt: TGTGCCAGTAGAATAGGACAGACATCCTACACCTTC; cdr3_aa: CASRIGQTSYTF
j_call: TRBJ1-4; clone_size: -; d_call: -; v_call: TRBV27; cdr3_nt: TGTGCCAGCAGTTCCACAGGAAATGAAAAACTGTTTTTT; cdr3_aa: CASSSTGNEKLFF
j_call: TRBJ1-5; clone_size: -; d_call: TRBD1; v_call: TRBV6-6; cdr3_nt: TGTGCCAGCAGTTACGCGACAGGGTCGGAGCCCCAGCATTTT; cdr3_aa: CASSYATGSEPQHF
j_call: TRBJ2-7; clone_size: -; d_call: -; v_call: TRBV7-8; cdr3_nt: TGTGCCAGCAGCTTAAGCAGGGGCCGACCGTACGAGCAGTACTTC; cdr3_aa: CASSLSRGRPYEQYF
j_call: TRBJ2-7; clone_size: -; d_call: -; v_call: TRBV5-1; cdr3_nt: TGCGCCAGCAGCTTGGTGGGTAGCGGCGAGCAGTACTTC; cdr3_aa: CASSLVGSGEQYF
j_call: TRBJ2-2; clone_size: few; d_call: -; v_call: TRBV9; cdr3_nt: TGTGCCAGCAGCGTAGCTACTGTTCCCGGGGAGCTGTTTTTT; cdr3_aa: CASSVATVPGELFF
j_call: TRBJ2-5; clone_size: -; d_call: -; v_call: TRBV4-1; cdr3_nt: TGCGCCAGCAGCCACCTAACGGGGTGGCAAGAGACCCAGTACTTC; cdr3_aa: CASSHLTGWQETQYF
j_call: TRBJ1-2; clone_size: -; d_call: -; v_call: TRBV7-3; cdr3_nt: TGTGCCAGCAGCTTCCTCACGTGGGACGGCAGGGGTTATGGCTACACCTTC; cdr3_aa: CASSFLTWDGRGYGYTF
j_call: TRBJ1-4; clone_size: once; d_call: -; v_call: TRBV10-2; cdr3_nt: TGCGCCAGCAGTGAGGGGAGTCAGTGGGAACTGTTTTTT; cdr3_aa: CASSEGSQWELFF